The 3 T cell receptor beta chains listed next were all sequenced from one sample in a study of T cell changes during pregnancy in multiple sclerosis. Libraries were prepared by immunoSEQ multiplex PCR; TCRdb keeps only in-frame clonotypes and omits some of them. This sample has about 38,000 clones; about 92% occur once, and the top ten carry about 8.3%. The sequencing used CD8+ T cells from peripheral blood mononuclear cells, collected in the third trimester of pregnancy. The receptors stem from a female donor with multiple sclerosis, enrolled in a pregnancy study.

The rearrangement links TRBV19 to TRBJ1-5; D unresolved. This CDR3 spans 18 amino acids. Germline-derived CDR1 and CDR2 are LNHDA and SQIVND (reference sequence). V lost 3 bases and J 2 bases, leaving 20 bases between the germline ends. The CDR3 spells CASSMNDWAVRGNQPQHF. As DNA, the CDR3 is TGTGCCAGTAGTATGAATGATTGGGCTGTGCGAGGCAATCAGCCCCAGCATTTT.

The chain recombines TRBV27 with TRBJ1-2; 7 bases agree with TRBD1. From germline, CDR1 is MNHEY and CDR2 SMNVEV (reference sequence). The CDR3 totals 14 residues. J was trimmed by 1 base and V by 3 bases; bases with no gene match: 2. In DNA, the CDR3 is TGTGCCAGCAGTTTTGACAGGGATAACTATGGCTACACCTTC. Translation gives CASSFDRDNYGYTF.

This chain joins TRBV2 and TRBJ1-5; a possible D gene is TRBD1 (5 bases). Germline loops: CDR1 SNHLY, CDR2 FYNNEI. Trimming stripped 6 bases from V and 2 bases from J, with 11 bases between. The CDR3 loop spans 14 amino acids. The CDR3 sequence is CASRGVRGNQPQHF. CDR3 sequence (DNA): TGTGCCAGCAGAGGGGTTCGGGGCAATCAGCCCCAGCATTTT.